Listed here are 32 T cell receptor beta chains from one sample, sequenced in a study of T-cell memory formation after mild COVID-19. TCRdb itself ran the 5' RACE reads through MiXCR, one entry per CDR3 protein. The sample comprises 210,000 or so distinct CDR3 sequences, 18% of which are singletons, and approximately 2.4% rests with the top ten. Sequencing used PBMCs or a T cell subset sorted from them (not recorded which). These receptors all stem from an adult woman who had mild COVID-19 (a few samples of this study predate the infection). Cell type and time point are not known.

The CDR3 loop is CASSPLRRTSNEQFF. Written as DNA, the CDR3 is TGTGCCAGCAGCCCACTTAGGAGGACTAGCAATGAGCAGTTCTTC. The chain joins TRBV7-9 to TRBJ2-1, with 7 bases that match TRBD2. The V segment lost 5 bases and the J segment 6 bases; nucleotides outside the gene matches: 10. Germline V gives CDR1 SEHNR, CDR2 FQNEAQ (reference sequence). The CDR3 runs to 15 residues.

The chain uses TRBV12-3 or TRBV12-4 and TRBJ2-5, with 11 bases fitting TRBD1. This CDR3 region has 14 residues. V dropped 6 bases and J dropped 4; count of bases not matched to a gene: 4. The CDR3 DNA is TGTGCCAGCAGCTGGACAGGGGGCCCAGAGACCCAGTACTTC. It is translated as CASSWTGGPETQYF.

In its sample, this clonotype was seen many times. The J gene is TRBJ2-3, the V gene TRBV30, with D maybe TRBD2 (6 bases). V was cut by 2 bases and J by 6 bases, with 12 bases left in between. CDR1 and CDR2 from the germline V gene are GTSNPN and SVGIG (reference sequence). The CDR3 runs to 13 residues. The CDR3 nucleotides read TGTGCCTGGAGTATCCGGAGGGGTGATACGCAGTATTTT. As protein: CAWSIRRGDTQYF.

V is TRBV19 and J is TRBJ1-2, with unresolved D. In germline, CDR1 is LNHDA, CDR2 SQIVND (reference sequence). Trimming left V 7 bases short and J 8 bases short, with 11 bases between. This CDR3 has 11 residues. In DNA form, the CDR3 reads TGTGCCAGTATAGGGAGAGCCGGCTACACCTTC. This encodes CASIGRAGYTF.

This clonotype was counted only a few times. DNA of the CDR3: TGCGCCAGCAGCTTGTGGGCAGGCCAAGAGACCCAGTACTTC. Residues: CASSLWAGQETQYF. The chain employs TRBV5-1 and TRBJ2-5; D uncertain. The V gene lost 1 base and the J gene lost 1 base, with 8 bases spanning the gap. This CDR3 is built from 14 residues. Germline CDR1 is SGHRS and CDR2 is YFSETQ. Full variable domain (rest looked up from reference TRBV5-1 and TRBJ2-5): KAGVTQTPRYLIKTRGQQVTLSCSPISGHRSVSWYQQTPGQGLQFLFEYFSETQRNKGNFPGRFSGRQFSNSRSEMNVSTLELGDSALYLCASSLWAGQETQYFGPGTRLLVL.

The rearrangement uses TRBV11-1 and TRBJ2-1; D unclear. The CDR3 length is 15 residues. Germline V lookup: CDR1 SGHAT, CDR2 FQDESV (reference sequence). V was clipped by 2 bases and J by 5 bases, with 13 bases between them. CDR3 sequence reads: CASSLLVARDNEQFF. DNA of the CDR3: TGTGCCAGCAGCTTATTAGTAGCACGGGACAATGAGCAGTTCTTC.

The J gene is TRBJ2-7, the V gene TRBV7-9; 7 nucleotides match TRBD2. The CDR3 covers 16 residues. With 0 bases clipped from V and 7 bases from J, the junction kept 12 bases outside the gene matches. CDR1 and CDR2 (germline): SEHNR, FQNEAQ (reference sequence). Here the CDR3 DNA reads TGTGCCAGCAGCTTAGCGGGCGGGAGAACAGGCGGGGAGCAGTACTTC. Protein: CASSLAGGRTGGEQYF.

This sequence joins TRBV7-9 and TRBJ1-3; a weak D match, TRBD1 (5 bases). There are 16 residues in the CDR3. V shed 4 bases and J shed 0 bases, with 13 bases lying between them. Germline V gives CDR1 SEHNR, CDR2 FQNEAQ (reference sequence). The CDR3 spells CASSSGQFSSGNTIYF. For the CDR3, the DNA is TGTGCCAGCAGCTCCGGACAATTCAGCTCTGGAAACACCATATATTTT.

The V and J genes are TRBV20-1 and TRBJ2-1; TRBD2 matches at 10 bases. V lost 3 bases and J lost 7; bases outside the gene matches: 6. CDR1 is DFQATT, CDR2 SNEGSKA, per germline (reference sequence). This CDR3 is 14 amino acids long. The CDR3 spells CSASGAGGLNEQFF. CDR3 DNA sequence: TGCAGTGCTAGCGGAGCGGGGGGGCTAAATGAGCAGTTCTTC.

The chain recombines TRBV27 with TRBJ2-5, with 7 bases identical to TRBD2. The germline V gene has CDR1 MNHEY and CDR2 SMNVEV (reference sequence). The CDR3 runs to 15 residues. V lost 3 bases to trimming and J lost 1 base; unmatched junction nucleotides: 5. As DNA, the CDR3 is TGTGCCAGCAGTTTGCGCCCGGGAGGCCAAGAGACCCAGTACTTC. It specifies CASSLRPGGQETQYF.

In its sample, this clonotype was seen a few times. This sequence joins TRBV12-3 or TRBV12-4 and TRBJ2-7; TRBD2 agrees at 7 bases. The CDR3 is made up of 14 amino acids. The V segment lost 8 bases and the J segment 3 bases; nucleotides outside the gene matches: 10. CDR3 in DNA: TGTGCCAGCTTAGGGGCTAGCGGAGACTACGAGCAGTACTTC. This codes for CASLGASGDYEQYF.

V is TRBV20-1 and J is TRBJ1-6; D call uncertain. Germline V CDR1 and CDR2: DFQATT, SNEGSKA (reference sequence). V was shortened by 6 bases and J by 8 bases, with 14 bases between the two germline ends. This CDR3 region has 13 residues. In DNA, the CDR3 is TGCAGTGCCGGAGGACGTTTAGATTCACCCCTCCACTTT. It codes for CSAGGRLDSPLHF.

This clonotype was detected only a few times. CDR3 coding DNA: TGTGCCAGCAGAGCCGGGACTAGCGGCAACTACAATGAGCAGTTCTTC. It codes for CASRAGTSGNYNEQFF. The chain couples TRBV2 to TRBJ2-1; 11 bases line up with TRBD2. This CDR3 contains 16 residues. The germline CDR1 and CDR2 sequences are SNHLY and FYNNEI. After removal of 6 bases from V and 3 bases from J, the junction contained 7 bases not matched to a gene. Using reference TRBV2 and TRBJ2-1 for the parts outside the CDR3, the full variable domain is EPEVTQTPSHQVTQMGQEVILRCVPISNHLYFYWYRQILGQKVEFLVSFYNNEISEKSEIFDDQFSVERPDGSNFTLKIRSTKLEDSAMYFCASRAGTSGNYNEQFFGPGTRLTVL.

The chain is built from TRBV7-2 and TRBJ2-2, with D unresolved. Germline V gene data show CDR1 as SGHTA and CDR2 as FQGNSA. Deletions cut 0 bases from V and 0 bases from J, with 8 bases between. This CDR3 has 16 residues. The CDR3 DNA reads TGTGCCAGCAGCTTAGCTCCTTTCGCGAACACCGGGGAGCTGTTTTTT. Translated: CASSLAPFANTGELFF.

This clonotype was seen more than once but under ten times. The V gene is TRBV9, the J gene TRBJ2-1; possibly TRBD1 for D (6 bases). Trimming cost V 0 bases and J 3 bases, with 7 bases left between them. CDR1 is SGDLS and CDR2 is YYNGEE in the germline V gene. There are 14 residues in the CDR3. The CDR3 coding sequence is TGTGCCAGCAGCGTAGGGGACAACTACAATGAGCAGTTCTTC. It codes for CASSVGDNYNEQFF.

This clonotype was recorded at least ten times. The genes are TRBV20-1 and TRBJ1-2; 11 nucleotides match TRBD1. Germline V gene data show CDR1 as DFQATT and CDR2 as SNEGSKA (reference sequence). There are 15 residues in the CDR3. V trimming: 5 bases; J trimming: 7 bases; junction bases outside the gene matches: 12. The CDR3 loop is CSAPGQGAAIGGYTF. The CDR3 DNA reads TGCAGTGCTCCCGGACAGGGGGCCGCGATTGGTGGCTACACCTTC.

The rearrangement uses TRBV7-2 and TRBJ2-5, with a tentative D call TRBD2 (5 bases). The germline V gene encodes CDR1 SGHTA and CDR2 FQGNSA. CDR3 size: 14 residues. The V gene lost 1 base and the J gene lost 5 bases, with 11 bases spanning the gap. Here the CDR3 reads CASSLGGVGETQYF. The DNA of the CDR3 is TGTGCCAGCAGCTTAGGGGGAGTTGGTGAGACCCAGTACTTC.

This clonotype appeared a few times. CDR3 DNA sequence: TGCGCCAGCAGCTTGGATGCTACGAATACGCAGTATTTT. Its protein is CASSLDATNTQYF. The chain employs TRBV5-1 and TRBJ2-3; D remains ambiguous. Germline V lookup: CDR1 SGHRS, CDR2 YFSETQ. The CDR3 runs to 13 residues. V was trimmed by 0 bases and J by 7 bases, leaving 9 bases between them.

This chain links TRBV4-1 with TRBJ2-1; TRBD1 agrees at 7 bases. V was clipped by 4 bases and J by 5 bases; unmatched bases: 14. Germline assignment: CDR1 MGHRA and CDR2 YSYEKL. This CDR3 has 17 amino acids. The CDR3, as DNA: TGCGCCAGCAGCCGCCACCCCAGGGGGTCGACCAACAATGAGCAGTTCTTC. Protein sequence: CASSRHPRGSTNNEQFF.

This chain connects TRBV7-9 to TRBJ2-7; 10 bases line up with TRBD1. This CDR3 comprises 15 residues. The germline CDR1 and CDR2 sequences are SEHNR and FQNEAQ (reference sequence). V trimming: 2 bases; J trimming: 5 bases; junction bases outside the gene matches: 6. CDR3 in amino acids: CASSLRGTGDDEQYF. The CDR3 coding sequence is TGTGCCAGCAGCTTAAGGGGGACAGGGGATGACGAGCAGTACTTC.

In this sample, this clonotype turned up many times. V is TRBV10-3 and J is TRBJ2-3, with D possibly called TRBD1 or TRBD2 (5 bases each). Germline V lookup: CDR1 ENHRY, CDR2 SYGVKD. With 4 bases removed from V and 2 bases from J, the gap between germline ends came to 10 bases. The CDR3 runs to 14 residues. The CDR3 DNA follows: TGTGCCATCAGTGCTTGGGGGTTCACAGATACGCAGTATTTT. Encoded protein: CAISAWGFTDTQYF.

This chain links TRBV5-1 with TRBJ2-1; TRBD2 aligns across 8 bases. Looked up from germline, CDR1 is SGHRS and CDR2 is YFSETQ. Germline trimming cut 4 bases from V and 15 bases from J; bases unmatched to any gene: 18. This CDR3 has 15 residues. CDR3 sequence: CASSRGSGDSQRRFF. For the CDR3, the DNA is TGCGCCAGCAGCCGGGGTAGCGGGGACTCTCAAAGGCGGTTCTTC.

This clonotype was counted ten times or more. This chain links TRBV18 with TRBJ2-7; D gene uncertain. This CDR3 region has 14 residues. Trimming left V 3 bases short and J 1 base short, with 10 bases between. Germline values: CDR1 KGHSH, CDR2 LQKENI. The CDR3 DNA is TGTGCCAGCTCACCTTCGACCGAATCCTACGAGCAGTACTTC. Translated, it gives CASSPSTESYEQYF.

The rearrangement links TRBV29-1 to TRBJ1-1, with D hard to call. Germline V gene sequence: CDR1 SQVTM, CDR2 ANQGSEA. The length of the CDR3 is 13 residues. Trimming pared 5 bases from V and 5 bases from J, leaving 15 bases between. The CDR3 bases are TGCAGCGTTTTCTCAATCGGGGATACTGAAGCTTTCTTT. Protein sequence: CSVFSIGDTEAFF.

The chain employs TRBV24-1 and TRBJ2-6, with D uncertain. Germline CDR1 is KGHDR and CDR2 is SFDVKD. The V end lost 3 bases, the J end lost 0 bases, and 5 bases lay between the germline ends. The CDR3 consists of 15 residues. The DNA for the CDR3 is TGTGCCACCAGTGATCAGGACTCTGGGGCCAACGTCCTGACTTTC. Protein: CATSDQDSGANVLTF.

The chain has TRBV20-1 and TRBJ1-2; tentative D call: TRBD1 (5 bases). The CDR3 has 15 amino acids. The ends were cut back, 1 base at V and 0 bases at J, with 12 bases in the middle. The germline V gene encodes CDR1 DFQATT and CDR2 SNEGSKA (reference sequence). CDR3 sequence reads: CSARAGTKANYGYTF. The CDR3 DNA is TGCAGTGCTAGAGCCGGGACCAAGGCTAACTATGGCTACACCTTC.

A word on this clonotype: At one end the junction does not follow the germline gene, possibly because of a read error. V is TRBV20-1 and J is TRBJ2-3; the D gene is possibly TRBD2 (5 bases). The germline gives CDR1 DFQATT, CDR2 SNEGSKA (reference sequence). CDR3 length: 14 residues. The CDR3 region has the DNA TGCAGAGCTAGAAGCGGAACTAGCACAGATACGCAGTATTTT. The encoded protein is CRARSGTSTDTQYF.

This clonotype was recorded only once. The chain has TRBV2 and TRBJ2-7, with D unclear. Between the trimmed V and J ends, which lost 6 bases and 3 bases, there was a span of 9 bases. This CDR3 comprises 12 residues. The germline V gene encodes CDR1 SNHLY and CDR2 FYNNEI. For the CDR3, the DNA is TGTGCCAGCAGGCCTCAGGACTACGAGCAGTACTTC. Translating it yields CASRPQDYEQYF.

The chain has TRBV18 and TRBJ2-5; no reliable D call. There are 11 residues in the CDR3. Trimming took off 4 bases at V and 7 bases at J, with 7 bases between the two ends. In germline, CDR1 is KGHSH, CDR2 LQKENI. The DNA of the CDR3 is TGTGCCAGCTCACGCGGTGGGACCCAGTACTTC. This encodes CASSRGGTQYF.

This clonotype was seen more than once but under ten times. CDR3 loop: CASSLQQGYEQYF. The DNA of the CDR3 is TGTGCCAGCAGCCTCCAACAGGGCTACGAGCAGTACTTC. The genes are TRBV7-9 and TRBJ2-7, with D maybe TRBD1 (6 bases). The CDR3 covers 13 residues. Germline V gives CDR1 SEHNR, CDR2 FQNEAQ (reference sequence). V gave up 5 bases and J gave up 3 bases, with 11 bases separating them.

This chain uses TRBV10-3 with TRBJ1-1; no definite D call. The CDR3 has 11 residues. V was cut by 0 bases and J by 11 bases, with 7 bases left in between. Germline V gives CDR1 ENHRY, CDR2 SYGVKD. CDR3 region: CAISESREAFF. The CDR3 DNA follows: TGTGCCATCAGTGAGTCCCGGGAGGCTTTCTTT.

This chain uses TRBV7-9 with TRBJ1-1; 9 nucleotides match TRBD1. With V trimmed by 4 bases and J by 11 bases, 11 bases remained unmatched. CDR3 length: 14 residues. The V gene's germline CDR1 is SEHNR and CDR2 FQNEAQ (reference sequence). The CDR3 DNA reads as TGTGCCAGCAGCTCCGGACAGGGGTGGGTTCCGGCTTTCTTT. Translating it yields CASSSGQGWVPAFF.